The sequence of this T cell receptor beta chain was determined in a study of shared clonotypes between healthy human individuals. Original processing methods: ImmunoSEQ yielded junction-only sequences lacking quality scores, so filtering differed. TCRdb keeps only in-frame clones here, not all; method: immunoSEQ multiplex PCR. Clone size and V and J calls were adopted from that table, with D and trimming inferred from the DNA. The data contain a few million clones, around 94% of them singletons. Whole-study results and caveats: Clonotype sharing among donors was expected to depend on sequencing depth.

The CDR3 spans 16 residues. CDR1 and CDR2 (germline): MNHEY, SMNVEV (reference sequence). V was cut by 2 bases and J by 0 bases, with 13 bases left in between. Concerning this clone: No antigen is known for it.

The sample taken for sequencing was naive CD4+ T cells sorted from blood. Subset indicated: CD45RA+ positively selected. V gene TRBV27 combines with J gene TRBJ2-5; D call uncertain. This TCR was sampled from a man aged 18 to 29 in good health. The CDR3, as DNA: TGTGCCAGCAGTTTAAGTTCAGCAGCGTACCAAGAGACCCAGTACTTC. It encodes CASSLSSAAYQETQYF.